These T cell receptor beta chains were read from a single sample in a study of CD8+CD57+ T cells in acquired aplastic anemia. Each CDR3 protein is one row after TCRdb ran MiXCR on the reads. The sample shows approximately 190,000 distinct CDR3 sequences, under 55% of them seen only once. The specimen sequenced was sorted CD4+, CD8+, or CD8+CD57+ T cells (not recorded which) from PBMCs. The receptor source for this set is a human donor with aplastic anemia. Each CDR3 is given with its conserved first and last residue. D genes are given only for firm matches. A row's size may be missing; if present it is once, few, many or a size class.

j_call d_call v_call clone_size cdr3_aa
TRBJ2-5 . TRBV2 many CASPTGRTIETQYF
TRBJ2-7 TRBD2 TRBV15 many CATSRDLITGLGAYEQYF
TRBJ2-1 TRBD2 TRBV7-3 . CASSLSSGGAGEQFF
TRBJ2-1 TRBD2 TRBV7-2 few CASSRSGRLMNEQFF
TRBJ2-7 TRBD1 TRBV7-9 few CASTPGQGDEQYF
TRBJ2-5 TRBD1 TRBV15 . CATSRTGGVVTQYF
TRBJ2-2 TRBD1 TRBV13 many CASSPSWGQPGELFF
TRBJ2-1 TRBD1 TRBV19 many CASNSGTASYNEQFF
TRBJ1-3 TRBD1 TRBV15 once CATTPGDRVGNTIYF
TRBJ2-5 . TRBV14 . CASSQGSKETQYF
TRBJ2-1 . TRBV24-1 many CATSDLLGPSGSYNEQFF
TRBJ2-3 . TRBV2 many CASSEKLLSTDTQYF
TRBJ1-1 TRBD1 TRBV24-1 . CAANNGQAVDTEAFF
TRBJ1-6 . TRBV7-9 few CASSNQGGSPLHF
TRBJ2-7 . TRBV6-4 many CASRAARNSSYEQYF
TRBJ2-7 . TRBV6-6 many CASSYRDGYEQYF
TRBJ1-2 . TRBV10-1 . CASSDLVPDMPGGYTF
TRBJ2-5 . TRBV19 many CASSISSIGGETQYF
TRBJ2-5 TRBD1 TRBV10-3 . CAITPTGVKTQYF
TRBJ1-5 . TRBV19 . CASSTGVWEPQRF
TRBJ2-3 TRBD2 TRBV11-2 few CASSFSSGGATDTQYF
TRBJ2-1 TRBD2 TRBV6-4 few CASSSGGGEYNEQFF
TRBJ2-3 TRBD2 TRBV20-1 many CSARGGSTASTDTQYF
TRBJ2-1 . TRBV5-1 few CASSLNAPRGSYNEQFF
TRBJ2-5 . TRBV20-1 . CSAQRRGQAETQYF
TRBJ2-1 TRBD2 TRBV25-1 . CASSEPGREGEQFF
TRBJ1-1 . TRBV20-1 . CSARDRHGRARATEAFF
TRBJ2-5 . TRBV6-1 many CASSGPRTTYRETQYF
TRBJ2-7 TRBD2 TRBV3-1 . CASSQEGASGIPYEQYF
TRBJ1-5 . TRBV7-9 once CASSLESQPQHF
TRBJ1-5 TRBD1 TRBV5-5 many CASSLRGPAEYGNQPQHF
TRBJ2-7 TRBD1 TRBV5-6 many CASSLGDREFNEQYF
TRBJ1-2 TRBD1 TRBV7-9 . CASSRGQGAAHGYTF
TRBJ2-7 . TRBV7-9 . CASSLEGGGSYEQYF
TRBJ1-1 . TRBV13 few CASSLGGFVAGTEAFF
TRBJ2-7 . TRBV10-2 many CATVRDGSSYEQYF
TRBJ1-1 . TRBV18 few CASSFNGANTEAFF
TRBJ2-7 . TRBV2 few CASRYVTNSYEQYF
TRBJ1-2 TRBD1 TRBV10-3 medium-sized CAIMGQTYGYTF
TRBJ2-5 . TRBV7-9 many CASSGTGGVGETQYF
TRBJ2-7 . TRBV7-3 . CASSLGSGDEQYF
TRBJ2-1 . TRBV10-2 . CASRAAAGPYNEQFF
TRBJ2-1 TRBD2 TRBV29-1 . CSVGLAGRRNEQFF
TRBJ2-1 TRBD2 TRBV4-1 . CASSPTLTSGRGTQFF
TRBJ1-6 . TRBV20-1 many CSARVGASSYNSPLHF
TRBJ1-1 . TRBV7-9 . CASTNKGNTEAFF
TRBJ2-3 . TRBV20-1 few CSASGTAGDTQYF
TRBJ2-5 TRBD2 TRBV4-1 . CASSQATSWKETQYF
TRBJ2-6 . TRBV15 many CATSRDIRIRGLTVSGANVLTF
TRBJ2-3 . TRBV6-1 . CASTGVDTQYF
TRBJ2-5 . TRBV10-3 . CAISEYRDAGETQYF
TRBJ2-3 . TRBV2 many CASRDRPSTDTQYF